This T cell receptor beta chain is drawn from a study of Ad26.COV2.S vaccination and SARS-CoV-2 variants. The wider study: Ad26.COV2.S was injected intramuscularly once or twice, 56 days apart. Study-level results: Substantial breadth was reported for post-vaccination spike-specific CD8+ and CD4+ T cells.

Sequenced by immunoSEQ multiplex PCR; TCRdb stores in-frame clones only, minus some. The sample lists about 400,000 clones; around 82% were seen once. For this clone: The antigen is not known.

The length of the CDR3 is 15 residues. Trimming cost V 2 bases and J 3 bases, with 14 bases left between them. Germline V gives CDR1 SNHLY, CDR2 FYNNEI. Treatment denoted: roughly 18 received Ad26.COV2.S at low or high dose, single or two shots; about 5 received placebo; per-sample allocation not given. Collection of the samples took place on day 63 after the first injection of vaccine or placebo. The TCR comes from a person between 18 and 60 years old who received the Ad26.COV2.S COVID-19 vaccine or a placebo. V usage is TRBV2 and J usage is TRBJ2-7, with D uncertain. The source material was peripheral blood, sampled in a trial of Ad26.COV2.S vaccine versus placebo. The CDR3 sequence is CASSELQQNNYEQYF. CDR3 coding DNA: TGTGCCAGCAGTGAACTACAGCAGAACAACTACGAGCAGTACTTC.